The count of the clone carrying this T cell receptor beta chain is one. Using immunoSEQ multiplex PCR, the repertoire was profiled, and TCRdb retains in-frame clones only, with some absent. The sample lists some 67,000 clones; almost 85% were seen once. Germline lookup yields CDR1 SGHTA and CDR2 FQGNSA. CDR3 length: 13 residues. Trimming cost V 5 bases and J 3 bases, with 8 bases left between them. This sample was taken from a study of OX40 agonist ivuxolimab in advanced cancers. This chain joins TRBV7-2 and TRBJ1-5, with no clear D. Specimen: CD4+ or CD8+ T cells sorted from blood, collected in a trial of the OX40 agonist ivuxolimab. The sequence was collected from an adult with an advanced solid tumor such as melanoma, head and neck, liver or kidney cancer. The CDR3 nucleotides are TGTGCCAGCAGCGATGTCGACAATCAGCCCCAGCATTTT. Translating it yields CASSDVDNQPQHF. The full variable domain, rest sourced from reference TRBV7-2 and TRBJ1-5, is GAGVSQSPSNKVTEKGKDVELRCDPISGHTALYWYRQSLGQGLEFLIYFQGNSAPDKSGLPSDRFSAERTGGSVSTLTIQRTQQEDSAVYLCASSDVDNQPQHFGDGTRLSIL.